Reported below is one T cell receptor (beta chain). Antigen specificity is unknown. The Oncomine TCR Beta short-read assay generated sequence data from the DNA of cultured CD4+ T cells. TCRdb reprocessed the PCR reads via MiXCR and lists one record per CDR3 protein. The sample includes approximately 15,000 distinct CDR3 sequences, roughly 43% of them seen just once. This sample was taken from a study of vaccination and CD4 T cells after COVID-19. In the study overall: Samples were taken after vaccination, a median of roughly 65 days after dose two, with a range of 14 to 241. Cells received overlapping spike peptides from SARS-CoV-2, HCoV-NL63, HCoV-OC43 and HCoV-229E as stimulation. Study observations and caveats: Researchers report that 304 of 307 vaccine-specific clones in convalescent patients proved spike mono-reactive.

Treatment reported: approximately 10-day PBMC culture with coronavirus spike peptide pools or control peptides (ViraFEST assay). Peptide-pool expansion of antigen-specific T cells preceded TCR sequencing in ViraFEST. Germline V gives CDR1 SGHKS, CDR2 YYEKEE (reference sequence). Trimming shortened V by 0 bases and J by 1 base, and 13 bases separated the two germline ends. This CDR3 is 16 amino acids long. The origin of this receptor is a human donor who had recovered from COVID-19. This sample comprised CD4+ T cells from blood, cultured in vitro, obtained before SARS-CoV-2 vaccination. V and J are TRBV5-5 and TRBJ1-2; possibly TRBD1 for D (5 bases). The DNA for the CDR3 is TGTGCCAGCAGCTTGGGGGGCGGCAGCTTTAACTATGGCTACACCTTC. This sequence encodes CASSLGGGSFNYGYTF.